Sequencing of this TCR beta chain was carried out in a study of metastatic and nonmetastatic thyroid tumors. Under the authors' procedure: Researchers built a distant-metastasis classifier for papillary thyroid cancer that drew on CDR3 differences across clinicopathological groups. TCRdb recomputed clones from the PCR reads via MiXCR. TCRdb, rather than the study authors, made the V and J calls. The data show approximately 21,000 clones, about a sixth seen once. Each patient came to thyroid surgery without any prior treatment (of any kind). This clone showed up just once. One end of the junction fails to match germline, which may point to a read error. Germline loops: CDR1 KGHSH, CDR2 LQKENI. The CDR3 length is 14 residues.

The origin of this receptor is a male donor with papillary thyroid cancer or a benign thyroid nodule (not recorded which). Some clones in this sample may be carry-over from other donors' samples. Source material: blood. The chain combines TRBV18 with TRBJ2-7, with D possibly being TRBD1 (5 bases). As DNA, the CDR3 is TGTGCTAGCTCGTCGGAACCGACAGCCCCGTATCAGTACTTC. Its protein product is CASSSEPTAPYQYF.